This T cell receptor (beta chain) stems from a study of shared clonotypes between healthy human individuals. Findings and caveats of the study: In this cohort, only blood was sampled, and tissue repertoires likely differ. Larger richness was generally estimated for naive than memory subsets. The expectation was that sequencing depth would affect clonotype sharing among donors.

Concerning this clone itself: The antigen is unknown.

This CDR3 region has 16 residues. The V gene end was trimmed by 4 bases and the J gene end by 0 bases; junction bases not matched to a gene: 7. Germline-derived CDR1 and CDR2 are SGHTA and FQGNSA. In the CD4+ fraction, cells were divided into CD45RA+ naive and CD45RA-negative memory subsets. Sequencing was performed with immunoSEQ multiplex PCR; in TCRdb, only in-frame clones are kept and a portion is missing. The data hold 2 million to 3 million clones, with approximately 93% observed a single time. The V call is TRBV7-2, the J call TRBJ2-3; 7 bases align to TRBD2. Sequencing was carried out using naive CD4+ T cells from PBMCs. Subset specified: CD45RA+ positively selected. The origin of this receptor is a man aged 18 to 30 in good health. Some clones in this sample may be carry-over from other donors' samples. The DNA for the CDR3 is TGTGCCAGCAGCTCGCTAGCGGACACTAGCACAGATACGCAGTATTTT. It specifies CASSSLADTSTDTQYF.